These T cell receptor beta chains were read from a single sample in a study of human T cells and chemical hapten exposure. TCRdb re-called the 5' RACE reads with MiXCR, one entry per CDR3 protein. The sample has about 140,000 distinct CDR3 sequences; 3.5% to 5% are singletons. These receptors originate from a female donor in good health. The CDR3 runs from the conserved cysteine through the conserved F or W. The order of the fields is J gene, D gene, V gene, clone size, CDR3 DNA, CDR3 protein. A D gene is named only where the DNA matches it firmly. Part of the rows lack a size; the others show once, few, many or a class for expanded clones.

TRBJ2-5 | NA | TRBV12-3/TRBV12-4 | many | TGTGCCAGCAGTTTAATTGGAGCAGGGACCCAGTACTTC | CASSLIGAGTQYF
TRBJ2-1 | NA | TRBV28 | many | TGTGCCAGCAACGTTCCTGGGACAACCCGTAGGGATGAGCAGTTCTTC | CASNVPGTTRRDEQFF
TRBJ1-6 | NA | TRBV6-1 | many | TGTGCCAGCAGTGACCCTAGCTCCTATAATTCACCCCTCCACTTT | CASSDPSSYNSPLHF
TRBJ2-1 | NA | TRBV6-1 | many | TGTGCCAGCAGTGATTGGGGGGCAGGGAGATACAATGAGCAGTTCTTC | CASSDWGAGRYNEQFF
TRBJ1-4 | TRBD1 | TRBV29-1 | NA | TGCAGCGCTACTACAGGGGGCGGCCATGAAAAACTGTTTTTT | CSATTGGGHEKLFF
TRBJ2-1 | NA | TRBV6-1 | many | TGTGCCAGCAGTCGGGACTGGGGGGACAATGAGCAGTTCTTC | CASSRDWGDNEQFF
TRBJ2-3 | NA | TRBV10-3 | many | TGTGCCATCAGTCAAGGGCGCCGAGATACGCAGTATTTT | CAISQGRRDTQYF
TRBJ2-3 | TRBD1 | TRBV5-6 | many | TGTGCCAGCATCACAGGGGGTAGCACAGATACGCAGTATTTT | CASITGGSTDTQYF
TRBJ2-2 | NA | TRBV7-3 | NA | TGTGCCAGCTCAAGAGGCGGGGCAGCCACCGGGGAGCTGTTTTTT | CASSRGGAATGELFF
TRBJ2-3 | TRBD2 | TRBV10-3 | many | TGTGCCATCAGTGAAGACGGGGGGGACACAGATACGCAGTATTTT | CAISEDGGDTDTQYF
TRBJ2-5 | NA | TRBV12-3/TRBV12-4 | many | TGTGCCAGCAGCCTTTTGTATTCCGGGTTGGAAGAGACCCAGTACTTC | CASSLLYSGLEETQYF
TRBJ1-2 | TRBD1 | TRBV28 | many | TGTGCCAGCAGTTCACAGGGGGCGGGTGGCTACACCTTC | CASSSQGAGGYTF
TRBJ2-5 | NA | TRBV29-1 | many | TGCAGCGTTGGAAGGAGGGAGACCCAGTACTTC | CSVGRRETQYF
TRBJ2-1 | NA | TRBV12-3/TRBV12-4 | many | TGTGCCAGCAACCTTCTAGCGCTTCCTGCGGCGGGTGAGCAGTTCTTC | CASNLLALPAAGEQFF
TRBJ2-5 | NA | TRBV18 | many | TGTGCCAGCTCACCAACTCTTACCCGGGGGGCCGGAGAGACCCAGTACTTC | CASSPTLTRGAGETQYF
TRBJ2-7 | NA | TRBV7-2 | many | TGTGCCAGCGGACGGGGGGCGGCCCTAAATGAGCAGTACTTC | CASGRGAALNEQYF
TRBJ2-3 | TRBD1 | TRBV2 | many | TGTGCCAGCAATACGAGGACAGGAGGAACAGATACGCAGTATTTT | CASNTRTGGTDTQYF
TRBJ2-2 | TRBD2 | TRBV6-4 | many | TGTGCCAGCAGCGGGGGGGCGAACACCGGGGAGCTGTTTTTT | CASSGGANTGELFF
TRBJ2-4 | NA | TRBV29-1 | many | TGCAGCGGGACCACAGGGAATTCAGGCAAAAACATTCAGTACTTC | CSGTTGNSGKNIQYF
TRBJ2-1 | TRBD1 | TRBV7-3 | NA | TGTGCCAGCAGCCCGCAACTCAGAACCGGGACAGGGGCTAATGAGCAGTTCTTC | CASSPQLRTGTGANEQFF
TRBJ2-1 | NA | TRBV4-3 | many | TGCGCCAGCAGCCGGGGTTTCGGGGGCCTAGACAATGAGCAGTTCTTC | CASSRGFGGLDNEQFF
TRBJ1-2 | NA | TRBV7-2 | many | TGTGCCAGCAGCTTTTTGCCCTATGGCTACACCTTC | CASSFLPYGYTF
TRBJ2-3 | NA | TRBV6-1 | many | TGTGCCAGCAGCTCCAGGGGAGATACGCAGTATTTT | CASSSRGDTQYF
TRBJ2-3 | NA | TRBV29-1 | many | TGCAGCGTTAGGCAGGGGACCACAGATACGCAGTATTTT | CSVRQGTTDTQYF
TRBJ2-3 | NA | TRBV15 | many | TGTGCCACAAGATCTCAAAGGGTCTCAACAGATACGCAGTATTTT | CATRSQRVSTDTQYF
TRBJ2-5 | NA | TRBV14 | many | TGTGCCAGCAGCCAAGAGTTGGATTGGTGGGGGTACGAGCAAGAGACCCAGTACTTC | CASSQELDWWGYEQETQYF
TRBJ1-2 | TRBD1 | TRBV7-9 | many | TGTGCCAGCAGCTTAGCGTTAGGGGGCAACTATGGCTACACCTTC | CASSLALGGNYGYTF
TRBJ1-1 | NA | TRBV15 | many | TGTGCCACCAGCAGAGTTCCGGGGGAAGCTTTCTTT | CATSRVPGEAFF
TRBJ1-1 | NA | TRBV11-2 | many | TGTGCCAGCAGCTTTTTCCGGACAGAGAACACTGAAGCTTTCTTT | CASSFFRTENTEAFF
TRBJ2-7 | NA | TRBV20-1 | many | TGCAGTGCTACTGACACGGTCGACGAGCAGTACTTC | CSATDTVDEQYF
TRBJ1-5 | NA | TRBV5-1 | many | TGCGCCAGCAGCTTGGCCTCAGGGCTCGAGCCCCAGCATTTT | CASSLASGLEPQHF
TRBJ1-1 | NA | TRBV20-1 | few | TGCAGTGCTATAAACCTCAGAAGAAACACTGAAGCTTTCTTT | CSAINLRRNTEAFF
TRBJ1-5 | NA | TRBV7-8 | many | TGTGCCAGCACCCCCCATGGAGGGGGTGCTCAGCCCCAGCATTTT | CASTPHGGGAQPQHF
TRBJ2-2 | NA | TRBV27 | few | TGTGCCAGCAGTTTGAACCGAGCGCTAGCCCTTGGCACCGGGGAGCTGTTTTTT | CASSLNRALALGTGELFF
TRBJ2-7 | NA | TRBV5-1 | many | TGCGCCAGCAGCTTGGCCGGACAGTCCTACGAGCAGTACTTC | CASSLAGQSYEQYF
TRBJ2-5 | TRBD2 | TRBV6-2/TRBV6-3 | few | TGTGCCACCATCCGAAGCGGGGGGGGAGAGACCCAGTACTTC | CATIRSGGGETQYF